A single sample is the source of the 29 T cell receptor beta chains below, sequenced in a study of shared clonotypes between healthy human individuals. Here immunoSEQ multiplex PCR was the method, and the copy in TCRdb shows in-frame clones only, minus some. The data hold about 1.5 million clones, with 95% to 99% observed a single time. The sample comprised naive CD4+ T cells sorted from blood. The subset: CD45RA+ positively selected. The receptor source for this set is a man aged 25 to 40 in good health.

The rearrangement uses TRBV10-3 and TRBJ2-5; D tentatively reads TRBD1 or TRBD2 (5 bases each). Trimming stripped 6 bases from V and 5 bases from J, with 19 bases between. Germline values: CDR1 ENHRY, CDR2 SYGVKD. This CDR3 region has 15 residues. Written as DNA, the CDR3 is TGTGCCATCAGACCCACCCGGGACGGGGACGAGACCCAGTACTTC. This gives the protein CAIRPTRDGDETQYF.

The chain combines TRBV7-3 with TRBJ2-1; possibly TRBD2 for D (6 bases). Trimming stripped 2 bases from V and 3 bases from J, with 11 bases between. The CDR3 loop spans 15 amino acids. Per the germline V gene, CDR1 is SGHTA and CDR2 is FQGTGA. CDR3 in amino acids: CASSLSGALYNEQFF. The CDR3 DNA reads TGTGCCAGCAGCTTATCGGGAGCTCTCTACAATGAGCAGTTCTTC.

Only one count was recorded for this clone. Distinct nucleotide sequences in the sample also encode this CDR3. The V call is TRBV18, the J call TRBJ2-7, with TRBD2 matching over 9 bases. V shed 6 bases and J 5 bases; nucleotides not matched to a gene: 5. The CDR3 contains 13 residues. Germline lookup yields CDR1 KGHSH and CDR2 LQKENI. The CDR3 DNA reads as TGTGCCAGCTCCCCGGGACTAGCCGACGAGCAGTACTTC. This translates into CASSPGLADEQYF.

This clone was detected once. The J gene is TRBJ2-1, the V gene TRBV7-3; 9 bases match TRBD2. Germline CDR1 is SGHTA and CDR2 is FQGTGA. The V segment lost 7 bases and the J segment 8 bases; nucleotides outside the gene matches: 15. This CDR3 has 16 amino acids. CDR3 in amino acids: CASTLEYLAGRDEQFF. CDR3 nucleotides: TGTGCCAGCACCCTGGAGTATCTAGCGGGGCGGGATGAGCAGTTCTTC.

The rearrangement links TRBV9 to TRBJ2-3, with 10 bases identical to TRBD2. V was pared by 0 bases and J by 3 bases, with 7 bases of the junction left unmatched. There are 17 residues in the CDR3. Germline CDR1 reads SGDLS; CDR2 reads YYNGEE. CDR3 nucleotide sequence: TGTGCCAGCAGCGTAGGATCTAGCGGGAGTTATACAGATACGCAGTATTTT. Its translation is CASSVGSSGSYTDTQYF.

The rearrangement links TRBV18 to TRBJ2-1, with unresolved D. The CDR3 has 15 residues. Germline lookup yields CDR1 KGHSH and CDR2 LQKENI. V was trimmed by 6 bases and J by 5 bases, leaving 17 bases between them. The CDR3 DNA reads TGTGCCAGCTCGCTAAATACCCCACCAAACAATGAGCAGTTCTTC. It is translated as CASSLNTPPNNEQFF.

The chain recombines TRBV7-8 with TRBJ2-2; tentative D call: TRBD1 (6 bases). The CDR3 is 16 amino acids. Between the trimmed V and J ends, which lost 5 bases and 0 bases, there was a span of 13 bases. Germline CDR1 SGHVS, CDR2 FQNEAQ. For the CDR3, the DNA is TGTGCCAGCAGCCACGACAGGCCCGCGAACACCGGGGAGCTGTTTTTT. Its translation: CASSHDRPANTGELFF.

This chain connects TRBV9 to TRBJ2-5; 13 positions match TRBD2. The germline V gene has CDR1 SGDLS and CDR2 YYNGEE. The CDR3 is 15 residues long. The ends lost 4 bases at V and 3 bases at J; junction bases unmatched: 3. CDR3 bases: TGTGCCAGCAGCCCCGGACTAGCGGGAGAAGAGACCCAGTACTTC. Translation: CASSPGLAGEETQYF.

This chain links TRBV6-5 with TRBJ1-2; D uncertain. Deletions cut 8 bases from V and 8 bases from J, with 12 bases between. The CDR3 has 11 residues. Germline V gene sequence: CDR1 MNHEY, CDR2 SVGAGI. The CDR3 loop is CASGINWGYTF. The CDR3 DNA sequence: TGTGCCAGCGGTATTAATTGGGGCTACACCTTC.

This chain connects TRBV27 to TRBJ2-7; D gene ambiguous. CDR3 length equals 10 residues. Germline-derived CDR1 and CDR2 are MNHEY and SMNVEV (reference sequence). Between the trimmed V and J ends, which lost 8 bases and 4 bases, there was a span of 6 bases. CDR3 loop: CASGRYEQYF. The DNA for the CDR3 is TGTGCCAGCGGACGTTACGAGCAGTACTTC.

The CDR3 DNA sequence: TGTGCCAGCAGGCCCCCAGGGGTGGAGTACGAGCAGTACTTC. Translation: CASRPPGVEYEQYF. The genes are TRBV6-5 and TRBJ2-7, with D tentatively TRBD1 (6 bases). The germline CDR1 and CDR2 sequences are MNHEY and SVGAGI. This CDR3 is 14 amino acids long. Deletions cut 6 bases from V and 4 bases from J, with 16 bases between.

This clone was picked up one time. This chain uses TRBV29-1 with TRBJ2-2; TRBD1 agrees at 11 bases. The CDR3 is 17 amino acids. The germline V gene has CDR1 SQVTM and CDR2 ANQGSEA. V trimming: 7 bases; J trimming: 8 bases; junction bases outside the gene matches: 18. In DNA, the CDR3 is TGCAGCGCGGGACAGGGGGTCAGGGACTCCGTTTCGGGGGAGCTGTTTTTT. As protein: CSAGQGVRDSVSGELFF.

The CDR3 reads CSASGLYTDTQYF. CDR3 nucleotides: TGCAGCGCCTCAGGACTGTACACAGATACGCAGTATTTT. V gene TRBV29-1 combines with J gene TRBJ2-3, with D maybe TRBD2 (5 bases). The CDR3 is made up of 13 amino acids. Germline values: CDR1 SQVTM, CDR2 ANQGSEA. V was pared by 7 bases and J by 2 bases, with 13 bases between.

This chain connects TRBV28 to TRBJ2-7, with unresolved D. The germline gives CDR1 MDHEN, CDR2 SYDVKM. The V and J ends lost 5 bases and 6 bases respectively, with 11 bases between them. There are 12 residues in the CDR3. CDR3 sequence (DNA): TGTGCCAGCAGTCTCGGACGGACCGAGCAGTACTTC. It encodes CASSLGRTEQYF. The whole variable domain, filled in from reference TRBV28 and TRBJ2-7, reads DVKVTQSSRYLVKRTGEKVFLECVQDMDHENMFWYRQDPGLGLRLIYFSYDVKMKEKGDIPEGYSVSREKKERFSLILESASTNQTSMYLCASSLGRTEQYFGPGTRLTVT.

V is TRBV6-5 and J is TRBJ1-3; no definite D call. V was pared by 0 bases and J by 7 bases, with 13 bases between. The germline V gene encodes CDR1 MNHEY and CDR2 SVGAGI. This CDR3 is built from 15 residues. The CDR3 sequence: CASSYSETTRNTIYF. The CDR3 DNA follows: TGTGCCAGCAGTTACTCTGAGACTACCCGGAACACCATATATTTT.

The chain uses TRBV28 and TRBJ2-3, with 10 bases matching TRBD1. Losses at the gene ends were 3 bases for V and 4 bases for J; bases not matched to a gene: 10. CDR1 and CDR2 from the germline V gene are MDHEN and SYDVKM. The CDR3 extends over 17 amino acids. The CDR3 region has the DNA TGTGCCAGCAGTTTTCTTGGGGGACAGGGGAGGGCAGATACGCAGTATTTT. Its protein product is CASSFLGGQGRADTQYF.

V and J are TRBV7-2 and TRBJ2-1; 9 bases align to TRBD1. The CDR3 totals 14 residues. From germline, CDR1 is SGHTA and CDR2 FQGNSA. The V segment lost 4 bases and the J segment 6 bases; nucleotides outside the gene matches: 4. The CDR3 loop is CASSSRTGVNEQFF. The CDR3 DNA reads TGTGCCAGCAGCTCCCGGACAGGGGTCAATGAGCAGTTCTTC.

This clone was detected once. This chain uses TRBV6-5 with TRBJ2-7; 10 bases line up with TRBD2. The J segment lost 4 bases and the V segment lost 6 bases, leaving 6 bases of the junction unmatched. Per germline, CDR1 MNHEY and CDR2 SVGAGI. The length of the CDR3 is 14 residues. In DNA form, the CDR3 reads TGTGCCAGCAGCCATAGGACTAGCGGATACGAGCAGTACTTC. This codes for CASSHRTSGYEQYF.

The chain uses TRBV27 and TRBJ1-5, with D perhaps TRBD1 (5 bases). Trimming stripped 6 bases from V and 0 bases from J, with 12 bases between. The CDR3 runs 15 residues. CDR1 and CDR2 (germline): MNHEY, SMNVEV (reference sequence). Here the CDR3 reads CASRAGDYSNQPQHF. CDR3 DNA: TGTGCCAGCAGGGCGGGGGACTATAGCAATCAGCCCCAGCATTTT.

The CDR3 DNA reads TGTGCCAGCAGCGTAGGTGACAGGGGATGGAATGAGCAGTTCTTC. This sequence encodes CASSVGDRGWNEQFF. This chain uses TRBV9 with TRBJ2-1; 8 bases map to TRBD1. This CDR3 spans 15 amino acids. Germline V gene data show CDR1 as SGDLS and CDR2 as YYNGEE. The V segment lost 0 bases and the J segment 7 bases; nucleotides outside the gene matches: 6. The full variable domain, with the rest looked up from reference TRBV9 and TRBJ2-1, is DSGVTQTPKHLITATGQRVTLRCSPRSGDLSVYWYQQSLDQGLQFLIQYYNGEERAKGNILERFSAQQFPDLHSELNLSSLELGDSALYFCASSVGDRGWNEQFFGPGTRLTVL.

This clone has just one count. J is TRBJ2-7 and V is TRBV30; D unclear. Germline V gives CDR1 GTSNPN, CDR2 SVGIG (reference sequence). Trimming shortened V by 7 bases and J by 1 base, and 14 bases separated the two germline ends. The CDR3 loop spans 13 amino acids. The CDR3, as DNA: TGTGCCTCCCAATCGGCCAGATCCTACGAGCAGTACTTC. Its protein product is CASQSARSYEQYF.

The V and J genes are TRBV9 and TRBJ1-2; TRBD1 matches at 9 bases. V trimming: 0 bases; J trimming: 8 bases; junction bases outside the gene matches: 8. CDR3 length equals 15 residues. CDR1 is SGDLS, CDR2 YYNGEE, per germline. DNA of the CDR3: TGTGCCAGCAGCGTAGGGGCCGGGACAGGGTTCGGCTACACCTTC. Translating gives CASSVGAGTGFGYTF.

J is TRBJ2-1 and V is TRBV18; D remains ambiguous. V shed 4 bases and J shed 8 bases, with 9 bases lying between them. The CDR3 has 12 amino acids. Germline V lookup: CDR1 KGHSH, CDR2 LQKENI. CDR3 in amino acids: CASSLLGDEQFF. DNA for the CDR3: TGTGCCAGCTCACTGCTTGGGGATGAGCAGTTCTTC.

This chain joins TRBV6-4 and TRBJ2-3; D might be TRBD1 or TRBD2, each matching 5 bases. This CDR3 contains 13 residues. V was clipped by 2 bases and J by 3 bases, with 6 bases between them. Looked up from germline, CDR1 is MRHNA and CDR2 is SNTAGT. DNA of the CDR3: TGTGCCAGCAGTGACGAGGGGACAGATACGCAGTATTTT. Amino acid sequence: CASSDEGTDTQYF.

This chain connects TRBV25-1 to TRBJ2-7, with D tentatively TRBD2 (6 bases). Germline V CDR1 and CDR2: MGHDK, SYGVNS. The CDR3 extends over 15 amino acids. The germline V and J ends were trimmed by 4 bases and 3 bases, with 16 bases remaining between them. CDR3 DNA: TGTGCCAGCAGTGCCCTACGCCGGGGGTTCTACGAGCAGTACTTC. Its translation: CASSALRRGFYEQYF.

The chain employs TRBV4-3 and TRBJ1-2; D is perhaps TRBD1 (6 bases). The germline V gene has CDR1 LGHNA and CDR2 YSLEER. The CDR3 loop spans 16 amino acids. The V end lost 0 bases, the J end lost 4 bases, and 15 bases lay between the germline ends. The DNA for the CDR3 is TGCGCCAGCAGCCAAGAGTGGGGGCAGGGAGGCTATGGCTACACCTTC. It encodes CASSQEWGQGGYGYTF.

V and J are TRBV5-4 and TRBJ2-2; 11 nucleotides align to TRBD1. V was pared by 3 bases and J by 4 bases, with 5 bases of the junction left unmatched. The CDR3 loop spans 16 amino acids. Per the germline V gene, CDR1 is SGHNT and CDR2 is YYREEE (reference sequence). In nucleotides, the CDR3 is TGTGCCAGCAGCTGGGGACAGGGGGTCGTCACCGGGGAGCTGTTTTTT. Its protein product is CASSWGQGVVTGELFF.

The V and J genes are TRBV6-1 and TRBJ1-3; no definite D call. Per the germline V gene, CDR1 is MNHNS and CDR2 is SASEGT. The CDR3 contains 14 residues. V lost 6 bases and J lost 0, with 9 bases in between. The chain's CDR3 is CASRRTVSGNTIYF. DNA of the CDR3: TGTGCCAGCAGGCGAACAGTCTCTGGAAACACCATATATTTT.

V usage is TRBV30 and J usage is TRBJ2-7, with D unclear. From germline, CDR1 is GTSNPN and CDR2 SVGIG (reference sequence). This CDR3 region has 15 residues. V lost 1 base and J 2 bases, leaving 15 bases between the germline ends. Here the CDR3 reads CAWSGPPTRPYEQYF. The DNA for the CDR3 is TGTGCCTGGAGTGGTCCTCCGACCAGGCCCTACGAGCAGTACTTC.